This T cell receptor (beta chain) appears in the sequencing data of a study of blood T cell repertoires in COVID-19. A few counts support this clone. V was clipped by 1 base and J by 1 base; unmatched bases: 12. The CDR3 has 18 amino acids. CDR1 and CDR2 from the germline V gene are GTSNPN and SVGIG (reference sequence). Libraries were prepared by immunoSEQ multiplex PCR; TCRdb keeps only in-frame clonotypes and omits some of them. The sample has around 210,000 clones, over 75% seen once. The TCR comes from a man in his fifties with COVID-19, enrolled during active disease. J is TRBJ2-1 and V is TRBV30; TRBD1 matches 8 bases. The source material was peripheral blood. The DNA of the CDR3 is TGTGCCTGGAGTGCAAGTGGCCTCCAGGGGGCATCCTACAATGAGCAGTTCTTC. Translated: CAWSASGLQGASYNEQFF.